Given below is one TCR beta chain in context. Original processing methods: Researchers report that nucleated cell counts were estimated from reference gene primer amplification. The repertoire was sequenced with immunoSEQ multiplex PCR; TCRdb's copy has only in-frame clones and lacks some. V, J and clone size derive from that table, while D and trimming were established from the DNA sequence. The top ten clones hold roughly 12% of a sample with 180,000 or so clones, roughly 80% of them seen once. Germline V lookup: CDR1 MGHRA, CDR2 YSYEKL. This CDR3 spans 15 amino acids. The V gene end was trimmed by 1 base and the J gene end by 7 bases; junction bases not matched to a gene: 10. These data are taken from a study of blood T cell repertoires in COVID-19.

The genes are TRBV4-1 and TRBJ2-7, with 7 bases identical to TRBD2. The sequence came from a man between 45 and 60 years old who had recovered from COVID-19. The sequenced sample was peripheral blood. The DNA of the CDR3 is TGCGCCAGCAGCCAAGGGACTAGAAGGAGTGATGAGCAGTACTTC. Translating gives CASSQGTRRSDEQYF.